This is a list of T cell receptor beta chains from one sample in a study of T-cell memory formation after mild COVID-19. TCRdb reanalysed the 5' RACE reads using MiXCR and keeps one entry per CDR3 protein. Of about 110,000 distinct CDR3 sequences in the sample, 15% to 20% were seen once. Sequencing was performed on PBMCs or a T cell subset sorted from them (not recorded which). The receptors were gathered from a young man who had mild COVID-19 (a few samples of this study predate the infection). Cell type and time point are not known. Each CDR3 is given with its conserved first and last residue. Fields, in order: J gene, clone size, D gene, V gene, CDR3 DNA, CDR3 protein. D genes are given only for firm matches. Clone size is given for some rows only: seen once, a few or many times, or a class if the clone is expanded.

j_gene: TRBJ1-5
abundance: few
d_gene: .
v_gene: TRBV6-6
CDR3nt: TGTGCCAGCAGTCCTAGTGGGTATAGCAATCAGCCCCAGCATTTT
CDR3aa: CASSPSGYSNQPQHF

j_gene: TRBJ2-7
abundance: .
d_gene: .
v_gene: TRBV4-3
CDR3nt: TGCGCCAGCAGCCAATCGACAGGACCCTACGAGCAGTACTTC
CDR3aa: CASSQSTGPYEQYF

j_gene: TRBJ1-2
abundance: many
d_gene: .
v_gene: TRBV4-3
CDR3nt: TGCGCCAGCAGCCTAAGATGGGGCGCGTATGGCTACACCTTC
CDR3aa: CASSLRWGAYGYTF

j_gene: TRBJ2-3
abundance: few
d_gene: .
v_gene: TRBV24-1
CDR3nt: TGTGCCACCAGTGATCCGCCGCGGGATACGCAGTATTTT
CDR3aa: CATSDPPRDTQYF

j_gene: TRBJ2-6
abundance: few
d_gene: .
v_gene: TRBV20-1
CDR3nt: TGCAGTGCTAGAGTTCAGGGCTCTGGGGCCAACGTCCTGACTTTC
CDR3aa: CSARVQGSGANVLTF

j_gene: TRBJ2-4
abundance: few
d_gene: TRBD1
v_gene: TRBV23-1
CDR3nt: TGCGCCAGCAGAGGGGACAGAAGAAACATTCAGTACTTC
CDR3aa: CASRGDRRNIQYF

j_gene: TRBJ1-2
abundance: few
d_gene: .
v_gene: TRBV18
CDR3nt: TGTGCCAGCTCACCCGGGACTTATGGCTACACCTTC
CDR3aa: CASSPGTYGYTF

j_gene: TRBJ2-3
abundance: .
d_gene: .
v_gene: TRBV7-7
CDR3nt: TGTGCCAGCAGCCCGCAACTAGACAGCTCAGGGGATACGCAGTATTTT
CDR3aa: CASSPQLDSSGDTQYF

j_gene: TRBJ2-6
abundance: many
d_gene: .
v_gene: TRBV5-1
CDR3nt: TGCGCCAGCAGCTTTGGAATCTCTGGGGCCAACGTCCTGACTTTC
CDR3aa: CASSFGISGANVLTF

j_gene: TRBJ2-1
abundance: once
d_gene: TRBD1
v_gene: TRBV15
CDR3nt: TGTGCCACCAGCTGGGGTCCCGGGACAGTCGTACACAATGAGCAGTTCTTC
CDR3aa: CATSWGPGTVVHNEQFF

j_gene: TRBJ1-2
abundance: few
d_gene: .
v_gene: TRBV4-2
CDR3nt: TGTGCCAGCAGCCAAGGGGTAACAGGGTTCTCGACTAACTATGGCTACACCTTC
CDR3aa: CASSQGVTGFSTNYGYTF

j_gene: TRBJ2-1
abundance: few
d_gene: TRBD2
v_gene: TRBV7-9
CDR3nt: TGTGCCAGCAGCCCGGGACTAGCGGGCTTCTACAATGAGCAGTTCTTC
CDR3aa: CASSPGLAGFYNEQFF

j_gene: TRBJ2-1
abundance: many
d_gene: TRBD1
v_gene: TRBV12-3/TRBV12-4
CDR3nt: TGTGCCAGCGGCGCGCGGGACAGGGAATTACACAATGAGCAGTTCTTC
CDR3aa: CASGARDRELHNEQFF

j_gene: TRBJ2-2
abundance: .
d_gene: .
v_gene: TRBV11-3
CDR3nt: TGTGCCAGCAGCTACGGGACAACGAACACCGGGGAGCTGTTTTTT
CDR3aa: CASSYGTTNTGELFF

j_gene: TRBJ2-7
abundance: .
d_gene: .
v_gene: TRBV11-3
CDR3nt: TGTGCCAGCAGCTTAGATCGGACCAACGAGCAGTACTTC
CDR3aa: CASSLDRTNEQYF

j_gene: TRBJ2-7
abundance: few
d_gene: .
v_gene: TRBV12-3/TRBV12-4
CDR3nt: TGTGCCAGCAGTCCATCCGGGGGTGGCGAGCAGTACTTC
CDR3aa: CASSPSGGGEQYF

j_gene: TRBJ2-5
abundance: .
d_gene: TRBD1
v_gene: TRBV20-1
CDR3nt: TGCAGTGCTCGAGACAGGGGATTTCGAGAGACCCAGTACTTC
CDR3aa: CSARDRGFRETQYF

j_gene: TRBJ1-3
abundance: .
d_gene: .
v_gene: TRBV29-1
CDR3nt: TGCAGCGTGGTCGTGGGGGACTCTGGAAACACCATATATTTT
CDR3aa: CSVVVGDSGNTIYF

j_gene: TRBJ2-5
abundance: once
d_gene: .
v_gene: TRBV5-6
CDR3nt: TGTGCCAGCAGCTTTACGGCTCCAGAGACCCAGTACTTC
CDR3aa: CASSFTAPETQYF

j_gene: TRBJ1-1
abundance: .
d_gene: .
v_gene: TRBV28
CDR3nt: TGTGCCAGCAGACCAGGGCAGTCGAGGACTGAAGCTTTCTTT
CDR3aa: CASRPGQSRTEAFF

j_gene: TRBJ2-4
abundance: few
d_gene: .
v_gene: TRBV2
CDR3nt: TGTGCCAGCAGAGAAACTCAGGGACAAGAACCCAAAAACATTCAGTACTTC
CDR3aa: CASRETQGQEPKNIQYF

j_gene: TRBJ2-6
abundance: .
d_gene: .
v_gene: TRBV7-9
CDR3nt: TGTGCCAGCAGCATGATTACACACTCTGGGGCCAACGTCCTGACTTTC
CDR3aa: CASSMITHSGANVLTF

j_gene: TRBJ2-1
abundance: .
d_gene: TRBD2
v_gene: TRBV7-2
CDR3nt: TGTGCCAGCAGCTTCTGGGGCGGGGGGGTTTACAATGAGCAGTTCTTC
CDR3aa: CASSFWGGGVYNEQFF

j_gene: TRBJ2-7
abundance: .
d_gene: .
v_gene: TRBV4-3
CDR3nt: TGCGCCAGCAGCCAAGCGCCGGACAGCCCAAGGTACTTC
CDR3aa: CASSQAPDSPRYF

j_gene: TRBJ2-1
abundance: .
d_gene: .
v_gene: TRBV4-2
CDR3nt: TGTGCCAGCAGCCAATCCCCCGCCAATGAGCAGTTCTTC
CDR3aa: CASSQSPANEQFF

j_gene: TRBJ1-2
abundance: .
d_gene: TRBD1
v_gene: TRBV6-1
CDR3nt: TGTGCCAGCAGACAGGGGGACTATGGCTACACCTTC
CDR3aa: CASRQGDYGYTF

j_gene: TRBJ1-1
abundance: few
d_gene: .
v_gene: TRBV28
CDR3nt: TGTGCCAGCACCCCTGGGGCTCGGACTGAAGCTTTCTTT
CDR3aa: CASTPGARTEAFF

j_gene: TRBJ1-1
abundance: .
d_gene: TRBD1
v_gene: TRBV7-8
CDR3nt: TGTGCCAGCAGCAAGGCCGGGACAGGATTCACTGAAGCTTTCTTT
CDR3aa: CASSKAGTGFTEAFF

j_gene: TRBJ1-1
abundance: .
d_gene: TRBD1
v_gene: TRBV5-1
CDR3nt: TGCGCCAGCAGCGGGACAGGGGGGAACACTGAAGCTTTCTTT
CDR3aa: CASSGTGGNTEAFF

j_gene: TRBJ2-7
abundance: .
d_gene: .
v_gene: TRBV6-6
CDR3nt: TGTGCCAGCAGTTATTCGGGGGAATACTACGAGCAGTACTTC
CDR3aa: CASSYSGEYYEQYF

j_gene: TRBJ2-3
abundance: few
d_gene: .
v_gene: TRBV7-3
CDR3nt: TGTGCCAGCAGCCCCCAACCGGTAGGGCAGCTCCATTTGGGGCTCACAGATACGCAGTATTTT
CDR3aa: CASSPQPVGQLHLGLTDTQYF

j_gene: TRBJ2-7
abundance: .
d_gene: TRBD1
v_gene: TRBV5-1
CDR3nt: TGCGCCAGCAGACCCACAGGGGTTAGCTCCTACGAGCAGTACTTC
CDR3aa: CASRPTGVSSYEQYF

j_gene: TRBJ2-2
abundance: few
d_gene: TRBD1
v_gene: TRBV6-5
CDR3nt: TGTGCCAGCAGTGACAGGGGGCCCGACACCGGGGAGCTGTTTTTT
CDR3aa: CASSDRGPDTGELFF

j_gene: TRBJ2-3
abundance: .
d_gene: .
v_gene: TRBV7-2
CDR3nt: TGTGCCAGCAGCACCGCCTCAGATACGCAGTATTTT
CDR3aa: CASSTASDTQYF

j_gene: TRBJ2-7
abundance: .
d_gene: .
v_gene: TRBV5-1
CDR3nt: TGCGCCAGCAGCCCCTATACCGTCACCGAGCAGTACTTC
CDR3aa: CASSPYTVTEQYF

j_gene: TRBJ2-1
abundance: few
d_gene: .
v_gene: TRBV2
CDR3nt: TGTGCCAGCAGTGAAAATCGTGGGGCGACCGGTGGTGAGCAGTTCTTC
CDR3aa: CASSENRGATGGEQFF

j_gene: TRBJ2-5
abundance: few
d_gene: TRBD1
v_gene: TRBV5-4
CDR3nt: TGTGCCAGCAGCTCCGGACAGGGGCCGCAAGAGACCCAGTACTTC
CDR3aa: CASSSGQGPQETQYF

j_gene: TRBJ2-3
abundance: .
d_gene: TRBD1
v_gene: TRBV5-1
CDR3nt: TGCGCCAGCAGCTTGGGACAGGGCACAGATAAGCAGTATTTT
CDR3aa: CASSLGQGTDKQYF

j_gene: TRBJ2-7
abundance: few
d_gene: TRBD2
v_gene: TRBV18
CDR3nt: TGTGCCAGCTCAACTAGCGGGGCCTACGAGCAGTACTTC
CDR3aa: CASSTSGAYEQYF

j_gene: TRBJ2-3
abundance: few
d_gene: .
v_gene: TRBV4-2
CDR3nt: TGTGCCAGCAGCCAGGGTGGGAAGGATACGCAGTATTTT
CDR3aa: CASSQGGKDTQYF

j_gene: TRBJ1-2
abundance: .
d_gene: .
v_gene: TRBV4-1
CDR3nt: TGCGCCAGCAGCCAAGGGGAAGGGCCAGGGGGCTACACCTTC
CDR3aa: CASSQGEGPGGYTF

j_gene: TRBJ2-2
abundance: .
d_gene: .
v_gene: TRBV7-9
CDR3nt: TGTGCCAGCAGCTTAATGTCTGGGGAGCTGTTTTTT
CDR3aa: CASSLMSGELFF

j_gene: TRBJ1-3
abundance: few
d_gene: .
v_gene: TRBV20-1
CDR3nt: TGCAGTGCTAGGGGCTTACGTGATGGAAACACCATATATTTT
CDR3aa: CSARGLRDGNTIYF

j_gene: TRBJ2-3
abundance: many
d_gene: TRBD2
v_gene: TRBV18
CDR3nt: TGTGCCAGCTCACCACTGCGGGGGGGTTCCACAGATACGCAGTATTTT
CDR3aa: CASSPLRGGSTDTQYF

j_gene: TRBJ1-2
abundance: .
d_gene: .
v_gene: TRBV5-6
CDR3nt: TGTGCCAGCAGCCGACAGAGAGGCTACACCTTC
CDR3aa: CASSRQRGYTF

j_gene: TRBJ2-3
abundance: few
d_gene: TRBD2
v_gene: TRBV4-1
CDR3nt: TGCGCCAGCAGCCATCTAGCGGGTCCTAGCACAGATACGCAGTATTTT
CDR3aa: CASSHLAGPSTDTQYF

j_gene: TRBJ2-6
abundance: .
d_gene: .
v_gene: TRBV7-8
CDR3nt: TGTGCCAGCAACCCGACCTCTGGGGCCAACGTCCTGACTTTC
CDR3aa: CASNPTSGANVLTF

j_gene: TRBJ1-4
abundance: .
d_gene: .
v_gene: TRBV6-1
CDR3nt: TGTGCCAGCAGTGTGGGGATACGTGAAAAACTGTTTTTT
CDR3aa: CASSVGIREKLFF

j_gene: TRBJ2-2
abundance: .
d_gene: .
v_gene: TRBV10-3
CDR3nt: TGTGCCATCAGTGACAAGAGGCCCGGGGAGCTGTTTTTT
CDR3aa: CAISDKRPGELFF

j_gene: TRBJ2-3
abundance: few
d_gene: .
v_gene: TRBV7-7
CDR3nt: TGTGCTAGCAGCTCGGACAGCACAGATACGCAGTATTTT
CDR3aa: CASSSDSTDTQYF

j_gene: TRBJ1-2
abundance: few
d_gene: .
v_gene: TRBV7-6
CDR3nt: TGTGCCAGCAGCTTAGTCGCAGGCCTAGACTATGGCTACACCTTC
CDR3aa: CASSLVAGLDYGYTF

j_gene: TRBJ2-4
abundance: many
d_gene: TRBD1
v_gene: TRBV20-1
CDR3nt: TGCAGTGCTCGTTCCGGGACAGTACAAAACATTCAGTACTTC
CDR3aa: CSARSGTVQNIQYF

j_gene: TRBJ2-3
abundance: many
d_gene: .
v_gene: TRBV4-3
CDR3nt: TGCGCCAGCAGCCAAGGAGTGGGCACAGATACGCAGTATTTT
CDR3aa: CASSQGVGTDTQYF

j_gene: TRBJ2-1
abundance: many
d_gene: TRBD2
v_gene: TRBV11-2
CDR3nt: TGTGCCAGCAGCCACAGCGGGGGCCCCGTCCGGGGAGGGTTCTTC
CDR3aa: CASSHSGGPVRGGFF

j_gene: TRBJ1-4
abundance: .
d_gene: TRBD1
v_gene: TRBV15
CDR3nt: TGTGCCACCAGCCGGGACAGAAATGAAAAACTGTTTTTT
CDR3aa: CATSRDRNEKLFF

j_gene: TRBJ2-5
abundance: few
d_gene: TRBD1
v_gene: TRBV29-1
CDR3nt: TGCAGCGTTGATCGGCAGGGGGCGAGCGAGACCCAGTACTTC
CDR3aa: CSVDRQGASETQYF

j_gene: TRBJ1-2
abundance: .
d_gene: .
v_gene: TRBV25-1
CDR3nt: TGTGCCAGCAGTCCACCGGGGGAATGGGGCTACACCTTC
CDR3aa: CASSPPGEWGYTF

j_gene: TRBJ2-3
abundance: .
d_gene: .
v_gene: TRBV11-2
CDR3nt: TGTGCCAGCAGCTCGAGGGACTCGCGTTTTTCGGATACGCAGTATTTT
CDR3aa: CASSSRDSRFSDTQYF

j_gene: TRBJ2-3
abundance: .
d_gene: TRBD2
v_gene: TRBV4-3
CDR3nt: TGCGCCAGCAGCCAAGGTCTAGCGGGGGGGCCGGATACGCAGTATTTT
CDR3aa: CASSQGLAGGPDTQYF